This TCR beta chain comes out of a study of cytotoxic CD8 clonotypes in ibrutinib-treated CLL. Profiling relied on immunoSEQ multiplex PCR, and the TCRdb table lists in-frame clones only, not all of them. The data show around 140,000 clones, with around 85% seen just once and roughly 2% held by the top ten. This CDR3 has 14 residues. Germline CDR1 reads SGHTA; CDR2 reads FQGTGA. Trimming stripped 7 bases from V and 0 bases from J, with 12 bases between. The sequencing here drew on PBMCs, taken after 24 months of ibrutinib treatment. The clonotype comes from a human donor with chronic lymphocytic leukemia. The rearrangement links TRBV7-3 to TRBJ2-5; D remains ambiguous. The CDR3 bases are TGTGCCAGCATCCGACCAGGAGACCAAGAGACCCAGTACTTC. Its protein product is CASIRPGDQETQYF.